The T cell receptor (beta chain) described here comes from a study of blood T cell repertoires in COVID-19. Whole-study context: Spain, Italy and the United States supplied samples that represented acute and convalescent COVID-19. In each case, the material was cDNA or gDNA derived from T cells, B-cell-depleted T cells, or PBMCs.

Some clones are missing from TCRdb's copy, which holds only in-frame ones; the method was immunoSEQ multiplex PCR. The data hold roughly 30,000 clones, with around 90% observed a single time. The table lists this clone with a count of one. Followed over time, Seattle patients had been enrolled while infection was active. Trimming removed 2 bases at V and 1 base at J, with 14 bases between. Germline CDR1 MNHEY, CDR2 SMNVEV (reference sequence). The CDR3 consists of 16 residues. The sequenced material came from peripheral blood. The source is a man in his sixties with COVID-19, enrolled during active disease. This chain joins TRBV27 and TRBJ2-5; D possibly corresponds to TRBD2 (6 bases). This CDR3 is CASSLVGAGIQETQYF. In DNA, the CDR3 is TGTGCCAGCAGTTTAGTCGGTGCGGGAATCCAAGAGACCCAGTACTTC.